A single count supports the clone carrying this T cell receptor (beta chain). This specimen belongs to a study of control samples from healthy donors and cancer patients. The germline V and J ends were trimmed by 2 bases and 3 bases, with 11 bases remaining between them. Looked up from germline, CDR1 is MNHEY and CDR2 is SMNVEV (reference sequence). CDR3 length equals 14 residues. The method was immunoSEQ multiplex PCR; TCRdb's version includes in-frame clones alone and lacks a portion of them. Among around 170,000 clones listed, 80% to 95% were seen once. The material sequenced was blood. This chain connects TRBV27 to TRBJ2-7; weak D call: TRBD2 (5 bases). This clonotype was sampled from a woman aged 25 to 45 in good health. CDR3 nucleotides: TGTGCCAGCAGTTTAGAAGGGAGATACTACGAGCAGTACTTC. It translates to CASSLEGRYYEQYF.